This TCR beta chain was captured by sequencing in a study of Ad26.COV2.S vaccination and SARS-CoV-2 variants. Study-wide results and limits: Those who received vaccine or placebo ended up with similar non-spike TCR breadth.

Using immunoSEQ multiplex PCR, the repertoire was profiled, and TCRdb retains in-frame clones only, with some absent. The sample includes around 250,000 clones, roughly nine tenths of them seen just once. The length of the CDR3 is 13 residues. Trimming cost V 0 bases and J 6 bases, with 7 bases left between them. Germline assignment: CDR1 SGHTA and CDR2 FQGNSA. Treatment meaning: about 20 received Ad26.COV2.S at low or high dose, single or two shots; about 5 received placebo; per-sample allocation not given. Samples analyzed were those drawn on day 63 after the first vaccine or placebo injection. This clone was detected only once. Antigen specificity is unknown.

Material: peripheral blood, obtained in a trial of Ad26.COV2.S vaccine versus placebo. This receptor was identified in a person between 18 and 65 years old who received the Ad26.COV2.S COVID-19 vaccine or a placebo. The chain is built from TRBV7-2 and TRBJ2-3, with unresolved D. CDR3 residues: CASSLALLDTQYF. The CDR3 nucleotides are TGTGCCAGCAGCTTAGCCCTACTCGATACGCAGTATTTT.